One sample yielded the 2 T cell receptor beta chains listed below, sequenced in a study of blood T cell repertoires in COVID-19. Profiling relied on immunoSEQ multiplex PCR, and the TCRdb table lists in-frame clones only, not all of them. The sample lists fewer than 650,000 clones, around nine tenths occurring once. The specimen sequenced was peripheral blood. Every receptor here comes from a woman aged 45 to 65 with COVID-19, enrolled during active disease.

The chain employs TRBV7-9 and TRBJ1-3, with 7 bases fitting TRBD1. CDR1 and CDR2 (germline): SEHNR, FQNEAQ (reference sequence). This CDR3 is built from 13 residues. V was clipped by 5 bases and J by 8 bases; unmatched bases: 6. The CDR3 here is CASSPQGSDTIYF. The CDR3 DNA sequence: TGTGCCAGCAGCCCACAGGGGTCGGACACCATATATTTT.

This chain joins TRBV18 and TRBJ1-2; 8 nucleotides match TRBD1. Germline trimming cut 6 bases from V and 1 base from J; bases unmatched to any gene: 10. The length of the CDR3 is 16 residues. Germline values: CDR1 KGHSH, CDR2 LQKENI. The CDR3 coding sequence is TGTGCCAGCTCCCCTCCTCAGGGGGCTGGTAACTATGGCTACACCTTC. Its protein is CASSPPQGAGNYGYTF. Combining the CDR3 with reference TRBV18 and TRBJ1-2 gives the whole variable domain NAGVMQNPRHLVRRRGQEARLRCSPMKGHSHVYWYRQLPEEGLKFMVYLQKENIIDESGMPKERFSAEFPKEGPSILRIQQVVRGDSAAYFCASSPPQGAGNYGYTFGSGTRLTVV.